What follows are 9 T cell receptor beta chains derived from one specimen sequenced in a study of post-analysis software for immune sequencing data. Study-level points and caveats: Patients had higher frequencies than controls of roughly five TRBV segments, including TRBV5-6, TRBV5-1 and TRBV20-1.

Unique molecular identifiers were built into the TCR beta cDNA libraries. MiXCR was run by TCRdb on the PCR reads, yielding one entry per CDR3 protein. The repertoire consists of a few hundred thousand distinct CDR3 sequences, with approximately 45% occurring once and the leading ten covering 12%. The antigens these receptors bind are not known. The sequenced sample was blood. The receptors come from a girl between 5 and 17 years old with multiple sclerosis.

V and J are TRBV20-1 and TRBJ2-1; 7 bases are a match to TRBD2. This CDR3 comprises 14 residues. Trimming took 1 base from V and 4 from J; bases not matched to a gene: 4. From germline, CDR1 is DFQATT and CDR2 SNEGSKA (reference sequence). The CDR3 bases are TGCAGTGCTAGAGCGTCTAGCGGTTACAATGAGCAGTTCTTC. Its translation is CSARASSGYNEQFF.

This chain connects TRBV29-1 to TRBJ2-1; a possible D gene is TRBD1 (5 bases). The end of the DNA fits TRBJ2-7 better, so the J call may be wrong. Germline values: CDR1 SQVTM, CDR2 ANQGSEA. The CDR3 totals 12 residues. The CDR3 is CSVENRPYEQYF. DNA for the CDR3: TGCAGCGTTGAAAACAGGCCCTACGAGCAGTACTTC.

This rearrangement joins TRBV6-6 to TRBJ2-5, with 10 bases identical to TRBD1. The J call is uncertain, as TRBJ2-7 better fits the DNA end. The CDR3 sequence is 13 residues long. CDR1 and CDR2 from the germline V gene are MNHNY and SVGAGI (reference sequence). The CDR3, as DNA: TGTGCCGGACCCTGGACAGGGGGGGACGAGCAGTACTTC. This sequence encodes CAGPWTGGDEQYF.

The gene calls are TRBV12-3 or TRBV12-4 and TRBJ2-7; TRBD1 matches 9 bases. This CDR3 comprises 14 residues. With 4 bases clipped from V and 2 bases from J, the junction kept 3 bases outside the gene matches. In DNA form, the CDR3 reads TGTGCCAGCAGTTGGACAGGGGACACCTACGAGCAGTACTTC. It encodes CASSWTGDTYEQYF.

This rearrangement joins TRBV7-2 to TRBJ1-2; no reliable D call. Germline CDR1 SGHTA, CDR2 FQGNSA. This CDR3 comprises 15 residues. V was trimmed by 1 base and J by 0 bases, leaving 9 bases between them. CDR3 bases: TGTGCCAGCAGCTTAGGGGGTCAACCTAACTATGGCTACACCTTC. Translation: CASSLGGQPNYGYTF.

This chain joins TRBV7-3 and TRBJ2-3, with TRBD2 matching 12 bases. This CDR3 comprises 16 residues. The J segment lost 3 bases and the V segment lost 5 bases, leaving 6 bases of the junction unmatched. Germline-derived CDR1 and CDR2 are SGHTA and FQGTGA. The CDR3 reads CASSRGLAGKTDTQYF. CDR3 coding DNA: TGTGCCAGCAGCCGCGGACTAGCGGGGAAGACAGATACGCAGTATTTT.

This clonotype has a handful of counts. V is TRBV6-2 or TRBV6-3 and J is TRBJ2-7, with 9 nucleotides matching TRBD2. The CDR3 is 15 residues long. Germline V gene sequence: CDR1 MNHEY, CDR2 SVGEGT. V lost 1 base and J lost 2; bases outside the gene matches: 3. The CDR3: CASSYLAGVTYEQYF. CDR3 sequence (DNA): TGTGCCAGCAGTTACTTAGCGGGAGTAACCTACGAGCAGTACTTC.

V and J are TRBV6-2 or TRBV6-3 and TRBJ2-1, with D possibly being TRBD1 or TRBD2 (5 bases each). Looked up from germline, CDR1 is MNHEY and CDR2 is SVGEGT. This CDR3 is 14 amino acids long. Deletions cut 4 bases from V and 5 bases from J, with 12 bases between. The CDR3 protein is CASSSWGWDNEQFF. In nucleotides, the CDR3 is TGTGCCAGCAGTTCCTGGGGGTGGGACAATGAGCAGTTCTTC.

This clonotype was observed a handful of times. The CDR3 spells CASSSPGQGSGANVLTF. The CDR3 DNA sequence: TGCGCCAGCAGTTCTCCGGGACAGGGGTCTGGGGCCAACGTCCTGACTTTC. The chain is built from TRBV4-1 and TRBJ2-6; 10 bases are a match to TRBD1. Germline assignment: CDR1 MGHRA and CDR2 YSYEKL. The junction had 6 bases not matched to a gene; V was cut back by 6 bases and J by 1 base. This CDR3 is 17 amino acids long.